The entry that follows covers one T cell receptor (beta chain) sequence. These data belong to a study of blood T cell repertoires in COVID-19. The CDR3 contains 13 residues. Germline values: CDR1 LGHDT, CDR2 YNNKEL (reference sequence). J lost 3 bases, V lost 6 bases, and 1 base had no gene match. Measured with immunoSEQ multiplex PCR; TCRdb has only the in-frame clones, and not every one. The sample has about 22,000 clones; approximately 92% are singletons. Sequenced material: peripheral blood. The chain combines TRBV3-1 (or the pseudogene TRBV3-2) with TRBJ1-1; 10 nucleotides match TRBD1. The origin of this receptor is a woman between 65 and 79 years old with active COVID-19. The CDR3 loop is CASRGTGDTEAFF. Written as DNA, the CDR3 is TGTGCCAGCAGGGGGACAGGGGACACTGAAGCTTTCTTT.